This entry is about one T cell receptor beta chain. Its cognate antigen has yet to be identified. Qualities for individual bases were not recorded, and no much larger clone is one base off. V was cut back by 5 bases and J by 4 bases, leaving a gap of 14 bases between them. Via the germline V gene (reference sequence), CDR1 is MNHEY and CDR2 SMNVEV. The CDR3 has 15 amino acids, counting the end cysteine and phenylalanine. Just CDR3 DNA is preserved here, 45 bases in frame from base 1. The data are from a study of Ad26.COV2.S vaccination and SARS-CoV-2 variants (dated by TCRdb to about 2021). Regarding the complete study: Donors in the vaccine arm were drawn from COV1001, a phase I-IIa trial of Ad26.COV2.S in healthy adults that was multicentre, randomized, double-blind and placebo-controlled. Ad26.COV2.S was administered intramuscularly at a dose of 5x10^10 or 1x10^11 viral particles, either as one shot or as two shots given 56 days apart. Sequencing of the TCRbeta repertoire served to evaluate the specificity and breadth of SARS-CoV-2-reactive T cell receptors following Ad26.COV2.S vaccination. The TCR-sequenced set comprised around 30 samples: around 20 Ad26.COV2.S vaccine recipients, 5 placebo recipients and 8 SARS-CoV-2 convalescent individuals. Trial participants were randomized into five groups of five: low-dose or high-dose Ad26.COV2.S given once or twice, or placebo on both occasions. Investigators did not know the trial group allocation while performing experiments and assessing outcomes. Overall results and qualifications from the work: According to the authors, total T cell responses may have been underestimated by the TCR breadth and depth analyses. The study lacked the statistical power to compare responses across vaccine doses or regimens. Spike-specific TCR breadth was higher in Ad26.COV2.S recipients than in placebo recipients (P = 0.0014). Comparable non-spike TCR breadth was observed between vaccine and placebo recipients, consistent with only spike being contained in the vaccine. Substantial breadth of spike-specific CD8+ and CD4+ T cell responses was reported after vaccination.

In light of the paper, this sample's treatment or condition label describes: some 19 received Ad26.COV2.S at low or high dose, single or two shots; 5 received placebo; per-sample allocation not given. Repertoires of vaccine and placebo recipients were sequenced from samples taken on day 63 after the first injection. Between 29 July and 7 August 2020, Cohort 1b enrolled about two dozen adults aged 18-55 years at one site in Boston, USA. Ad26.COV2.S was a replication-incompetent adenovirus type 26 vector that expressed a prefusion-stabilized SARS-CoV-2 spike protein derived from the original Wuhan strain. The immunoSEQ Assay was used to sequence TCRbeta CDR3 regions. After extraction, genomic DNA underwent amplification by bias-controlled multiplex PCR, followed by high-throughput sequencing. The authors' pipeline ran thus. To quantify the absolute abundance of each unique TCRbeta CDR3 region, sequences were collapsed and filtered. T cell fraction was estimated by normalizing TCRbeta template counts to usable DNA, with usable DNA measured through amplification of reference genes found in all nucleated cells. Repertoire TCRs were annotated as SARS-CoV-2-specific by exact matching of V gene, CDR3 amino acid sequence and J gene to a known reactive TCR set. The reference SARS-CoV-2 TCR set was derived from MIRA and filtered for enrichment in COVID-19-positive ImmuneCODE repertoires, a step that removed public or cross-reactive TCRs. Based on the MIRA antigens, annotated TCRs were further analysed at the level of specific ORF or position within ORF. Breadth was defined as the number of annotated unique rearrangements divided by the total number of unique productive rearrangements, and depth was defined as the summed frequency of the annotated unique rearrangements. Two-sided Wilcoxon rank-sum tests were applied when comparing TCR breadth between groups. Drawn from immuneACCESS, this table holds only the in-frame rearrangements with V and J called that TCRdb kept. Clones are partly lost; checked studies trace under half to an unresolved V gene and leave the rest unexplained. V, J and clone size reflect that table, while D and trimming were determined from the DNA. The sample records more than 300,000 clones, approximately 86% of which are singletons. In total, the top ten clones hold 2% to 2.5% of the sample.

The sequenced sample was peripheral blood, obtained in a trial of Ad26.COV2.S vaccine versus placebo. The receptor was derived from a person aged 18 to 65 who received the Ad26.COV2.S COVID-19 vaccine or a placebo. This sequence uses TRBV27 and TRBJ1-4; D gene: possibly TRBD1, on 5 matching bases. The DNA reads as follows: TGTGCCAGCAGTGCGCTCCAGGGACTTAATGAAAAACTGTTTTTT. It encodes CASSALQGLNEKLFF.